This entry lists 30 T cell receptor beta chains sequenced from one sample in a study of spatial heterogeneity in lung cancer. Findings and caveats of the study: Expanded intratumoral alpha and beta TCR counts tracked tumor mutation counts.

Time point: sample taken at primary tumor resection. No antigen is known for these receptors. TCRdb used MiXCR to reprocess the 5' RACE reads, holding one entry per CDR3 protein. The table has about 8,400 distinct CDR3 sequences, around 8% seen once. This specimen consisted of lung tumor tissue, obtained at surgery. The receptors come from a male donor with early-stage non-small cell lung cancer.

This clonotype was picked up a small number of times. In a library made to pick up alpha chains, this beta chain is a stray read with a size that means little. This chain links TRBV7-2 with TRBJ2-3, with D perhaps TRBD2 (6 bases). The CDR3 contains 13 residues. Germline assignment: CDR1 SGHTA and CDR2 FQGNSA. Trimming took off 2 bases at V and 7 bases at J, with 10 bases between the two ends. The CDR3 nucleotides are TGTGCCAGCAGCTTATCTCGGGAGAATACGCAGTATTTT. It encodes CASSLSRENTQYF.

By share of the sample, this clonotype is medium-sized. This beta chain is off target for a library built for alpha chains, so its abundance means little. The chain recombines TRBV5-5 with TRBJ2-3; D may correspond to TRBD1 or TRBD2 (5 bases each). CDR1 SGHKS and CDR2 YYEKEE come from the germline V gene (reference sequence). The CDR3 has 16 amino acids. Trimming cost V 0 bases and J 0 bases, with 11 bases left between them. CDR3 sequence reads: CASSLGETVSTDTQYF. The CDR3 bases are TGTGCCAGCAGCTTGGGGGAGACAGTTAGCACAGATACGCAGTATTTT.

This clonotype is termed medium-sized. The size of this beta chain means little, since it is a stray read in a library made for alpha chains. The chain is built from TRBV5-1 and TRBJ2-5, with TRBD2 as a possible D gene (6 bases). The CDR3 has 14 residues. The V end lost 4 bases, the J end lost 7 bases, and 17 bases lay between the germline ends. Germline V gene lookup returns CDR1 SGHRS and CDR2 YFSETQ. CDR3 in amino acids: CASSRDSPPLTQYF. DNA of the CDR3: TGCGCCAGCAGCCGGGACTCCCCCCCGTTGACCCAGTACTTC.

Note on this clonotype: A library made for alpha chains picked up this beta chain off target, so its size means little. The V gene is TRBV2, the J gene TRBJ2-7, with TRBD2 matching 11 bases. The germline gives CDR1 SNHLY, CDR2 FYNNEI. The CDR3 spans 12 residues. V trimming: 11 bases; J trimming: 3 bases; junction bases outside the gene matches: 3. DNA of the CDR3: TGTGCCGTTACTAGCGGGAGCTACGAGCAGTACTTC. Amino acids: CAVTSGSYEQYF.

This clonotype was counted at least ten times. For a library built for alpha chains, this beta chain is a stray read; little rests on its size. The chain links TRBV20-1 to TRBJ2-3; D possibly matches TRBD1 or TRBD2 (5 bases each). The CDR3 loop spans 13 amino acids. Germline CDR1 is DFQATT and CDR2 is SNEGSKA (reference sequence). Trimming stripped 3 bases from V and 5 bases from J, with 12 bases between. The chain's CDR3 is CSASDSGLDTQYF. CDR3 nucleotide sequence: TGCAGTGCTAGTGACAGCGGCCTAGATACGCAGTATTTT.

This clonotype is termed medium-sized. This beta chain is a stray sequence in a library constructed for alpha chains; its clone size is not meaningful. V is TRBV6-5 and J is TRBJ1-2; D is perhaps TRBD1 (5 bases). The germline V gene encodes CDR1 MNHEY and CDR2 SVGAGI. This CDR3 region has 14 residues. V was cut by 6 bases and J by 3 bases, with 14 bases left in between. This CDR3 is CASRLGGSDYGYTF. The CDR3, as DNA: TGTGCCAGCAGACTGGGGGGGAGTGACTATGGCTACACCTTC.

This clonotype qualifies as medium-sized. A library prepared for alpha chains yielded this beta chain as an off-target read; its size is of little meaning. The rearrangement joins TRBV7-9 to TRBJ1-1; 10 bases line up with TRBD1. Germline V gene lookup returns CDR1 SEHNR and CDR2 FQNEAQ (reference sequence). Trimming at V came to 5 bases and at J to 5 bases, leaving 5 bases not matched to a gene. The CDR3 has 14 residues. CDR3 nucleotide sequence: TGTGCCAGCAGCCAGACAGGGGGCCGGACTGAAGCTTTCTTT. Residues: CASSQTGGRTEAFF.

The sample holds many counts of this clonotype. This beta chain is a stray read from a library made for alpha chains; its abundance is not meaningful. The chain employs TRBV7-2 and TRBJ2-2, with 11 bases matching TRBD2. This CDR3 is 15 amino acids long. Germline CDR1 is SGHTA and CDR2 is FQGNSA. Losses at the gene ends were 5 bases for V and 5 bases for J; bases not matched to a gene: 4. The chain's CDR3 is CASSLRLAGTGELFF. The CDR3 DNA follows: TGTGCCAGCAGCCTCCGACTAGCGGGAACCGGGGAGCTGTTTTTT.

This clonotype was seen ten or more times. Because the library targeted alpha chains, this beta chain is an off-target read whose size means little. The chain joins TRBV5-1 to TRBJ2-7; D remains ambiguous. V was shortened by 3 bases and J by 0 bases, with 4 bases between the two germline ends. The CDR3 runs to 12 residues. Germline assignment: CDR1 SGHRS and CDR2 YFSETQ. The DNA of the CDR3 is TGCGCCAGCAGCTCATACTCCTACGAGCAGTACTTC. Its protein product is CASSSYSYEQYF.

This clonotype showed up just a few times. As an off-target read in a library built for alpha chains, this beta chain has a frequency of little significance. V usage is TRBV6-2 or TRBV6-3 and J usage is TRBJ2-3; 10 nucleotides match TRBD2. The germline gives CDR1 MNHEY, CDR2 SVGEGT. This CDR3 has 16 amino acids. The V segment lost 5 bases and the J segment 2 bases; nucleotides outside the gene matches: 7. The CDR3 sequence is CASSPLAGSATDTQYF. CDR3 coding DNA: TGTGCCAGCAGTCCACTAGCGGGATCGGCCACAGATACGCAGTATTTT.

This clonotype rates as medium-sized. The library was designed around alpha chains, so this beta chain is a stray read whose abundance carries little weight. The chain couples TRBV10-3 to TRBJ2-5, with 15 nucleotides matching TRBD2. This CDR3 is 17 amino acids long. The V gene end was trimmed by 4 bases and the J gene end by 2 bases; junction bases not matched to a gene: 5. Germline V CDR1 and CDR2: ENHRY, SYGVKD. Here the CDR3 DNA reads TGTGCCATCAGTGGGACTAGCGGGAGGGCCGGACAAGAGACCCAGTACTTC. Its translation: CAISGTSGRAGQETQYF.

This clonotype was seen repeatedly, ten times or more. Within a library made for alpha chains, this beta chain is off target, and its count is uninformative. The chain joins TRBV20-1 to TRBJ1-2; D is unclear. V lost 5 bases and J lost 4, with 17 bases in between. Per the germline V gene, CDR1 is DFQATT and CDR2 is SNEGSKA (reference sequence). The CDR3 runs 14 residues. CDR3 nucleotide sequence: TGCAGTGCTTCGCGTTCTGTTGAAAGCTATGGCTACACCTTC. It yields the protein CSASRSVESYGYTF.

This clonotype has ten or more counts. A library made for alpha chains picked up this beta chain off target, so its size means little. The chain is built from TRBV7-9 and TRBJ2-7, with D possibly being TRBD1 (5 bases). Trimming stripped 4 bases from V and 6 bases from J, with 13 bases between. The CDR3 has 13 residues. Germline lookup yields CDR1 SEHNR and CDR2 FQNEAQ (reference sequence). The CDR3 DNA is TGTGCCAGCAGCTCGCGAGACAGTCGCGAGCAGTACTTC. It encodes CASSSRDSREQYF.

This clonotype rates as medium-sized (0.01 to 0.1%). In a library made to pick up alpha chains, this beta chain is a stray read with a size that means little. The V gene is TRBV4-1, the J gene TRBJ2-3; no firm D call. Germline values: CDR1 MGHRA, CDR2 YSYEKL. The CDR3 spans 16 residues. Trimming removed 3 bases from V and 1 base from J, with 14 bases in between. CDR3 nucleotides: TGCGCCAGCAGCCACAGCAGGCCGGCTGGCACAGATACGCAGTATTTT. Translating it yields CASSHSRPAGTDTQYF.

This clonotype is classed as medium-sized. This beta chain was picked up by a library intended for alpha chains and is off target, so its count carries little meaning. The chain recombines TRBV10-3 with TRBJ2-7; the D gene could be TRBD1 or TRBD2 (5 bases each). Germline CDR1 ENHRY, CDR2 SYGVKD. The length of the CDR3 is 17 residues. V was clipped by 0 bases and J by 3 bases, with 18 bases between them. The CDR3 is CAISESMVPLGDYEQYF. CDR3 bases: TGTGCCATCAGTGAGTCAATGGTACCACTGGGGGACTACGAGCAGTACTTC.

This clonotype has a count of ten or more. For a library built for alpha chains, this beta chain is a stray read; little rests on its size. The rearrangement links TRBV6-2 or TRBV6-3 to TRBJ2-1, with TRBD2 identical over 13 bases. The CDR3 consists of 20 residues. Germline CDR1 MNHEY, CDR2 SVGEGT. V lost 2 bases, J lost 3 bases, and 13 bases stayed unmatched. In nucleotides, the CDR3 is TGTGCCAGCAGTTACCTTAGCGAGACTAGCGGGAGGCCGAACTACAATGAGCAGTTCTTC. Its protein is CASSYLSETSGRPNYNEQFF.

By proportion, this clonotype is medium-sized. The library was designed around alpha chains, so this beta chain is a stray read whose abundance carries little weight. The chain joins TRBV7-2 to TRBJ1-5, with a tentative D call TRBD1 (5 bases). The CDR3 runs to 15 residues. Trimming removed 5 bases at V and 3 bases at J, with 14 bases between. Germline V CDR1 and CDR2: SGHTA, FQGNSA. The CDR3 here is CASSSEGSSNQPQHF. The CDR3 coding sequence is TGTGCCAGCAGCAGCGAGGGGTCGTCCAATCAGCCCCAGCATTTT.

By share, this clonotype counts as medium-sized. This beta chain turned up in a library designed for alpha chains; as an off-target read, its abundance says little. The chain employs TRBV4-1 and TRBJ2-5; 10 bases are shared with TRBD2. Unmatched junction bases numbered 3, after V lost 1 base and J lost 1 base. Germline V gene sequence: CDR1 MGHRA, CDR2 YSYEKL. The CDR3 spans 16 residues. The CDR3 reads CASSQGVAGGQETQYF. CDR3 sequence (DNA): TGCGCCAGCAGCCAAGGGGTAGCGGGAGGCCAAGAGACCCAGTACTTC.

In this sample, this clonotype turned up a few times. Little can be read into the size of this beta chain, an off-target read in a library designed for alpha chains. The chain joins TRBV24-1 to TRBJ2-5; D unclear. Trimming pared 5 bases from V and 5 bases from J, leaving 8 bases between. Per the germline V gene, CDR1 is KGHDR and CDR2 is SFDVKD. The CDR3 covers 12 residues. The CDR3 nucleotides are TGTGCCACCAGTGGCGCTACGGAGACCCAGTACTTC. Its protein product is CATSGATETQYF.

This clonotype is classed as medium-sized. Within a library made for alpha chains, this beta chain is off target, and its count is uninformative. The gene calls are TRBV6-5 and TRBJ1-3; a weak D match, TRBD1 (5 bases). Germline values: CDR1 MNHEY, CDR2 SVGAGI. This CDR3 is 15 amino acids long. Trimming took off 4 bases at V and 0 bases at J, with 10 bases between the two ends. The CDR3 spells CASSLGGVSGNTIYF. The CDR3 DNA follows: TGTGCCAGCAGTTTGGGAGGGGTCTCTGGAAACACCATATATTTT.

This clonotype is categorized as medium-sized. This beta chain is off target for a library built for alpha chains, so its abundance means little. The chain has TRBV6-2 or TRBV6-3 and TRBJ1-1, with a tentative D call TRBD1 (6 bases). Germline V gene sequence: CDR1 MNHEY, CDR2 SVGEGT. Trimming took off 2 bases at V and 1 base at J, with 20 bases between the two ends. The CDR3 is made up of 18 amino acids. In nucleotides, the CDR3 is TGTGCCAGCAGTTACCTGGGGGGCCGGCCACGACAGAACACTGAAGCTTTCTTT. Translation gives CASSYLGGRPRQNTEAFF.

This clonotype is categorized as medium-sized. The library was prepared for alpha chains; this beta chain is a stray read, so its frequency means little. In DNA, the CDR3 is TGTGCCAGCACCGAAACGGAGAGGTACACCGGGGAGCTGTTTTTT. The encoded protein is CASTETERYTGELFF. This chain connects TRBV7-9 to TRBJ2-2; D unclear. Germline V gene sequence: CDR1 SEHNR, CDR2 FQNEAQ (reference sequence). The V end was cut by 7 bases, the J end by 3 bases, with 15 bases between. This CDR3 region has 15 residues.

In its sample, this clonotype ranks as large. The library was designed around alpha chains, so this beta chain is a stray read whose abundance carries little weight. V gene TRBV7-9 combines with J gene TRBJ2-2; 9 nucleotides align to TRBD2. The CDR3 is 19 amino acids. The trim removed 0 bases at V and 5 bases at J, leaving 13 bases unmatched. CDR1 SEHNR and CDR2 FQNEAQ come from the germline V gene (reference sequence). The CDR3 is CASSLALPASGTRTGELFF. DNA of the CDR3: TGTGCCAGCAGCTTAGCGCTCCCCGCTAGCGGGACCCGAACCGGGGAGCTGTTTTTT.

This clonotype qualifies as medium-sized. Since it is a stray read in a library aimed at alpha chains, this beta chain has a size that is not meaningful. The rearrangement uses TRBV27 and TRBJ2-1; 11 bases align to TRBD1. The junction had 5 bases not matched to a gene; V was cut back by 6 bases and J by 4 bases. The CDR3 covers 15 residues. In germline, CDR1 is MNHEY, CDR2 SMNVEV (reference sequence). For the CDR3, the DNA is TGTGCCAGCAGGATTGGACAGGGGGCATACAATGAGCAGTTCTTC. Translated: CASRIGQGAYNEQFF.

This clonotype was seen repeatedly, ten times or more. A library made for alpha chains picked up this beta chain off target, so its size means little. The J gene is TRBJ1-2, the V gene TRBV7-9; D call uncertain. Germline V gene lookup returns CDR1 SEHNR and CDR2 FQNEAQ (reference sequence). The CDR3 has 13 amino acids. Between the trimmed V and J ends, which lost 0 bases and 6 bases, there was a span of 8 bases. The DNA for the CDR3 is TGTGCCAGCAGCTTAGCTAATGAGGATGGCTACACCTTC. Amino acid sequence: CASSLANEDGYTF.

On this clonotype: The size of this beta chain means little, since it is a stray read in a library made for alpha chains. The chain links TRBV6-1 to TRBJ2-2, with D hard to call. Germline CDR1 reads MNHNS; CDR2 reads SASEGT. This CDR3 is built from 12 residues. V was cut by 8 bases and J by 0 bases, with 4 bases left in between. In DNA form, the CDR3 reads TGTGCCAGCCAGTCGAACACCGGGGAGCTGTTTTTT. The encoded protein is CASQSNTGELFF.

By frequency in the sample, this clonotype is medium-sized. Being off target in a library aimed at alpha chains, this beta chain has a size of little meaning. This sequence joins TRBV4-3 and TRBJ1-6, with unresolved D. The CDR3 consists of 13 residues. Trimming took off 0 bases at V and 10 bases at J, with 7 bases between the two ends. Germline loops: CDR1 LGHNA, CDR2 YSLEER. DNA of the CDR3: TGCGCCAGCAGCCAAGAACTGCGGTCACCCCTCCACTTT. Its translation: CASSQELRSPLHF.

The table lists this clonotype with many counts. This beta chain is an unintended read in a library built for alpha chains; its size means little. This rearrangement joins TRBV12-5 to TRBJ1-2; D remains unclear. The CDR3 length is 12 residues. Germline CDR1 LGHNT, CDR2 FRNRAP. Trimming took 5 bases from V and 5 from J, leaving 9 bases between them. The CDR3 loop reads CASGTIQYGYTF. The CDR3 DNA is TGTGCTAGTGGTACCATCCAGTATGGCTACACCTTC. The full variable domain, with the rest looked up from reference TRBV12-5 and TRBJ1-2, is DARVTQTPRHKVTEMGQEVTMRCQPILGHNTVFWYRQTMMQGLELLAYFRNRAPLDDSGMPKDRFSAEMPDATLATLKIQPSEPRDSAVYFCASGTIQYGYTFGSGTRLTVV.

On this clonotype itself: The library was prepared for alpha chains; this beta chain is a stray read, so its frequency means little. The chain carries TRBV19 and TRBJ2-2, with 12 nucleotides matching TRBD2. V dropped 6 bases and J dropped 5; count of bases not matched to a gene: 7. The CDR3 sequence is 16 residues long. Germline-derived CDR1 and CDR2 are LNHDA and SQIVND (reference sequence). CDR3 sequence (DNA): TGTGCCAGTAGCCGTGCGACTAGCGGGAGAACCGGGGAGCTGTTTTTT. It yields the protein CASSRATSGRTGELFF.

By share, this clonotype ranks as medium-sized. Little can be read into the size of this beta chain, an off-target read in a library designed for alpha chains. The V call is TRBV7-2, the J call TRBJ2-2, with TRBD2 matching over 10 bases. In germline, CDR1 is SGHTA, CDR2 FQGNSA. The V segment lost 2 bases and the J segment 1 base; nucleotides outside the gene matches: 1. There are 16 residues in the CDR3. CDR3 coding DNA: TGTGCCAGCAGCTTATCTAGCGGGAGGAACACCGGGGAGCTGTTTTTT. It codes for CASSLSSGRNTGELFF.